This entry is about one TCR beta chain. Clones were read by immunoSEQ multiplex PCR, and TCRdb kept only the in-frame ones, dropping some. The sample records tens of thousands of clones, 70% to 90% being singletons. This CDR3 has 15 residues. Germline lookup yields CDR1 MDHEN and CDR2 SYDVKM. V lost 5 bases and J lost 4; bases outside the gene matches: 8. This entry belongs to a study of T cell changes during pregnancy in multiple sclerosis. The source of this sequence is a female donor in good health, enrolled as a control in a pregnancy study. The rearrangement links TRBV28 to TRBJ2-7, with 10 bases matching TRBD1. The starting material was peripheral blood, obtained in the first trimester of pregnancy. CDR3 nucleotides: TGTGCCAGCAGTACGTCCGGGACAGGGGCTTACGAGCAGTACTTC. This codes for CASSTSGTGAYEQYF.